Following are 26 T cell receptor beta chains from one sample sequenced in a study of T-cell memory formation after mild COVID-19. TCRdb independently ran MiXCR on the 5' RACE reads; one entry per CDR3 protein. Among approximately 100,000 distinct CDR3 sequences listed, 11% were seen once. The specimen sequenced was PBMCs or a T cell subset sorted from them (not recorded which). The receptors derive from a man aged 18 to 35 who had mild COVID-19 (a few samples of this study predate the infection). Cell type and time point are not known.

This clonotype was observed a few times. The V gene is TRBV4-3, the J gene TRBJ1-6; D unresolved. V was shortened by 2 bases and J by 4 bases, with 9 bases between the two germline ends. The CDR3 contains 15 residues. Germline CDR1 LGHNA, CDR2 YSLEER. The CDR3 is CASSQFRRYNSPLHF. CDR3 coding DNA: TGCGCCAGCAGCCAATTTCGGAGGTATAATTCACCCCTCCACTTT.

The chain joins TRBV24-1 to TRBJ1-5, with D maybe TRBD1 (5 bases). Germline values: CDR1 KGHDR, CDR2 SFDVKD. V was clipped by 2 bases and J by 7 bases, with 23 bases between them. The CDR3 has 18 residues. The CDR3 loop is CATSDWGNTPYYRQPQHF. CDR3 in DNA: TGTGCCACCAGTGATTGGGGGAATACGCCCTACTATCGACAGCCCCAGCATTTT.

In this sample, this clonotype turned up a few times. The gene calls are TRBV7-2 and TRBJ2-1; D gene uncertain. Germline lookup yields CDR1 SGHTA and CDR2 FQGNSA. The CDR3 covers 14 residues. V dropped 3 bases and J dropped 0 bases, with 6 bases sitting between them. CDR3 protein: CASSFYSSYNEQFF. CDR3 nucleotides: TGTGCCAGCAGCTTCTACAGCTCCTACAATGAGCAGTTCTTC.

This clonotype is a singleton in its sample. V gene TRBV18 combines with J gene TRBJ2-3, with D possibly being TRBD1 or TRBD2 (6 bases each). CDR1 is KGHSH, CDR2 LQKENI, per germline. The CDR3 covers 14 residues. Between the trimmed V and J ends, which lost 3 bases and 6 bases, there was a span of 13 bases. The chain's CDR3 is CASSPGGRVDTQYF. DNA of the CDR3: TGTGCCAGCTCACCCGGGGGCAGAGTGGATACGCAGTATTTT.

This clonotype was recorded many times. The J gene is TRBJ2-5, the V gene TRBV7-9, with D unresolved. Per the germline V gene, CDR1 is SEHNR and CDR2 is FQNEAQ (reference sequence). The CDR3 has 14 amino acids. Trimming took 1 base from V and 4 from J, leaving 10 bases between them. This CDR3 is CASSLVGYSETQYF. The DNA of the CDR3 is TGTGCCAGCAGCTTAGTGGGTTACTCAGAGACCCAGTACTTC.

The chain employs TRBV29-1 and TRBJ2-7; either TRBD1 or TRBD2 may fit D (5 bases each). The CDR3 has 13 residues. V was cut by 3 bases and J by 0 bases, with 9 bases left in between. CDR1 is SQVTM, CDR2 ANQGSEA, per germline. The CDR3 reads CSVEMGDSYEQYF. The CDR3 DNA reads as TGCAGCGTTGAGATGGGGGACTCCTACGAGCAGTACTTC.

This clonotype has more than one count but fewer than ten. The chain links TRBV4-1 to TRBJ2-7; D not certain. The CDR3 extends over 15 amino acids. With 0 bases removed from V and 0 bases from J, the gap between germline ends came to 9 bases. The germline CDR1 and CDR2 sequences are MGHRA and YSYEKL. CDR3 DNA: TGCGCCAGCAGCCAAGATCTCGGATACTCCTACGAGCAGTACTTC. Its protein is CASSQDLGYSYEQYF.

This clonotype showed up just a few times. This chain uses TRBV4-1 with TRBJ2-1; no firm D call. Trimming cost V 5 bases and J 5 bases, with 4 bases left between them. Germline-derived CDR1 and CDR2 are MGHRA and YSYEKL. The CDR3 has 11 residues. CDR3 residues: CASSYNNEQFF. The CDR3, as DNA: TGCGCCAGCAGCTATAACAATGAGCAGTTCTTC.

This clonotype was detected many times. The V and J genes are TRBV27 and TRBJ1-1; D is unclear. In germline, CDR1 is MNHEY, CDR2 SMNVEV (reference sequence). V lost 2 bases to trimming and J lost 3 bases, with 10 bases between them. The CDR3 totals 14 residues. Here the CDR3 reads CASSLGPGYTEAFF. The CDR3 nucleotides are TGTGCCAGCAGTTTAGGTCCGGGGTACACTGAAGCTTTCTTT.

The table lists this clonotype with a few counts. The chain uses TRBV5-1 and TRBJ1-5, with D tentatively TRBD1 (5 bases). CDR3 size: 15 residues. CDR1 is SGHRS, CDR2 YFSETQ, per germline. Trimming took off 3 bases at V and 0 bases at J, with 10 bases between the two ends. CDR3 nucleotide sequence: TGCGCCAGCAGCTCCCAAGGGGATAGCAATCAGCCCCAGCATTTT. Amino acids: CASSSQGDSNQPQHF.

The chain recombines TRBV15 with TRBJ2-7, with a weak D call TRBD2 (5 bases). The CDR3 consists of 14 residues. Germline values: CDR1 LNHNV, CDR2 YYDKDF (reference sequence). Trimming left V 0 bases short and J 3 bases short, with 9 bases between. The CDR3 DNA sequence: TGTGCCACCAGCAGAGATCGAGAGGGCTACGAGCAGTACTTC. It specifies CATSRDREGYEQYF.

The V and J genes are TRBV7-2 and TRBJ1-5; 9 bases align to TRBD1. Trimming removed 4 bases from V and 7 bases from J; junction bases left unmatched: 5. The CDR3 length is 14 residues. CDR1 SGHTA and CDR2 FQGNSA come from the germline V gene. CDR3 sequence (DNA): TGTGCCAGCAGCTCGGGACAGGGCGGACAGCCCCAGCATTTT. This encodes CASSSGQGGQPQHF.

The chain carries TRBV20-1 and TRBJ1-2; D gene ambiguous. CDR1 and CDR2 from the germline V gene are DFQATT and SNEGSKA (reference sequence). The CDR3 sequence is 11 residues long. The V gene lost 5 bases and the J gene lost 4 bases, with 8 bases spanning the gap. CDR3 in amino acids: CSAVRGYGYTF. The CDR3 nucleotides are TGCAGTGCTGTGAGAGGCTATGGCTACACCTTC.

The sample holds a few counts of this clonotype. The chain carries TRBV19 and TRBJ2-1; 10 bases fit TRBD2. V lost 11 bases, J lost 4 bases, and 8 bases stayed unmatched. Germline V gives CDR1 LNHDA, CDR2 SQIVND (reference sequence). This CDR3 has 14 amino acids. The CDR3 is CASKRGGLYNEQFF. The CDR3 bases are TGTGCCTCCAAGCGGGGGGGCCTGTACAATGAGCAGTTCTTC.

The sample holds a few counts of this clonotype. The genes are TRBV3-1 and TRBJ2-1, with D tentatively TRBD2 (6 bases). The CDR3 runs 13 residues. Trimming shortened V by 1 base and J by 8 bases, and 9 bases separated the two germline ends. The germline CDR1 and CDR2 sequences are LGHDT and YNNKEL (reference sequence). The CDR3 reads CASSQGRVDEQFF. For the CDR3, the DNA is TGTGCCAGCAGCCAAGGGAGGGTAGATGAGCAGTTCTTC.

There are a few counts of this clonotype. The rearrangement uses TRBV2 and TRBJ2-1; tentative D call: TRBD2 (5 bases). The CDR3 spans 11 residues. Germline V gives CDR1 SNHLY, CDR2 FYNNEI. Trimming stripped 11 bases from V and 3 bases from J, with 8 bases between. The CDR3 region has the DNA TGTGCCGCCGGGATCTACAATGAGCAGTTCTTC. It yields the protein CAAGIYNEQFF.

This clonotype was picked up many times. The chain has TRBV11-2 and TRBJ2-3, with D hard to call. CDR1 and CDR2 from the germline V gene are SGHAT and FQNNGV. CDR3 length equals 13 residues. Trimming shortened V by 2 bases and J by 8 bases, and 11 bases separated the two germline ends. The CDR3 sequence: CASSLMFGGTQYF. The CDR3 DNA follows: TGTGCCAGCAGCTTAATGTTTGGCGGTACGCAGTATTTT. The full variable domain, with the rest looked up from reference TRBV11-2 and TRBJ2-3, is EAGVAQSPRYKIIEKRQSVAFWCNPISGHATLYWYQQILGQGPKLLIQFQNNGVVDDSQLPKDRFSAERLKGVDSTLKIQPAKLEDSAVYLCASSLMFGGTQYFGPGTRLTVL.

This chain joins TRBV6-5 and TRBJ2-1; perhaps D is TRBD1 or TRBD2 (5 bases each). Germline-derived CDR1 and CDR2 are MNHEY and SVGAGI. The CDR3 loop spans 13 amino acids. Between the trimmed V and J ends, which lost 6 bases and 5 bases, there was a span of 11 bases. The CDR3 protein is CASSWGPDNEQFF. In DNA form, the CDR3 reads TGTGCCAGCAGCTGGGGACCGGACAATGAGCAGTTCTTC.

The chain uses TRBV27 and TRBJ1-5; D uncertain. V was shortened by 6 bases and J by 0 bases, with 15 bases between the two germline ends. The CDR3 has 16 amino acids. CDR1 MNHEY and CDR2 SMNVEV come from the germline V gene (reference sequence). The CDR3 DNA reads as TGTGCCAGCAGCCTTCGGCGATCCGCTAGCAATCAGCCCCAGCATTTT. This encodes CASSLRRSASNQPQHF.

The CDR3 loop is CASSYIGGTGELFF. The CDR3 DNA follows: TGTGCCAGCAGTTACATAGGGGGCACCGGGGAGCTGTTTTTT. V is TRBV6-5 and J is TRBJ2-2, with D perhaps matching TRBD1 (6 bases). Trimming left V 2 bases short and J 4 bases short, with 8 bases between. The CDR3 is 14 residues long. The germline V gene encodes CDR1 MNHEY and CDR2 SVGAGI.

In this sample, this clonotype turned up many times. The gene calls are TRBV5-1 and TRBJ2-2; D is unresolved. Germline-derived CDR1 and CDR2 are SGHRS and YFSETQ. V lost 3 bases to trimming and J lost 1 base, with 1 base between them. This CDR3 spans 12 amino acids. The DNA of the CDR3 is TGCGCCAGCAGCTGGAACACCGGGGAGCTGTTTTTT. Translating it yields CASSWNTGELFF.

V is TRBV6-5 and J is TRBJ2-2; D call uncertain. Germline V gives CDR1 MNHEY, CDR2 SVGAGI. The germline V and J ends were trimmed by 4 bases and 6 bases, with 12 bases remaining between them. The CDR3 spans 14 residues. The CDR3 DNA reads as TGTGCCAGCAGTTCGGAAGACCTACCCGGGGAGCTGTTTTTT. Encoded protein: CASSSEDLPGELFF.

This CDR3 is CASSSTAGVEQYF. DNA of the CDR3: TGTGCCAGCAGCTCCACTGCTGGTGTCGAGCAGTACTTC. This sequence joins TRBV5-4 and TRBJ2-7; D uncertain. The germline V gene encodes CDR1 SGHNT and CDR2 YYREEE (reference sequence). The V gene lost 3 bases and the J gene lost 6 bases, with 13 bases spanning the gap. CDR3 size: 13 residues.

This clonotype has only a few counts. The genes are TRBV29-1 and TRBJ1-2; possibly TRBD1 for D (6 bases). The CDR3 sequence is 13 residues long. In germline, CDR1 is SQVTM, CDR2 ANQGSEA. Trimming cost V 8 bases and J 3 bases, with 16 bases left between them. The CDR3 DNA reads TGCAGCACTCCTGTGGACAGTTACTATGGCTACACCTTC. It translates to CSTPVDSYYGYTF.

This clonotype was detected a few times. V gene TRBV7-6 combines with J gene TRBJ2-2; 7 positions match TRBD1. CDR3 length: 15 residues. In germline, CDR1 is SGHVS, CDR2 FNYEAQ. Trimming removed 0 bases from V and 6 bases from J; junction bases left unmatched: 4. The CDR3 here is CASSLAAQGAGELFF. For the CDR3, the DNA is TGTGCCAGCAGCTTAGCGGCCCAGGGGGCCGGGGAGCTGTTTTTT.

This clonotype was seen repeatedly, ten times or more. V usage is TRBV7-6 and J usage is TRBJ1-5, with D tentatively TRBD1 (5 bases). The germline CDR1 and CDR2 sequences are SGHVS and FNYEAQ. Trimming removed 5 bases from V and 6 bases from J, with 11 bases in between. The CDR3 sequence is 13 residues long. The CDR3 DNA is TGTGCCAGCAGCCTGGGTCAGGGTCAGCCCCAGCATTTT. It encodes CASSLGQGQPQHF.